These T cell receptor beta chains were read from a single sample in a study of CD8 T cells in ankylosing spondylitis. TCRdb fed the 5' RACE reads into MiXCR, producing one record per CDR3 protein. The sample yields 700,000 to 850,000 distinct CDR3 sequences, roughly 12% seen once. The material sequenced was blood, either unsorted or a sorted T cell fraction (not recorded which). The receptors come from a male donor with ankylosing spondylitis. Both conserved end residues are part of each CDR3. A D gene is named only where the DNA matches it firmly. A row's size may be missing; if present it is once, few, many or a size class.

D,size,J,V,DNA,CDR3
-,many,TRBJ2-3,TRBV20-1,TGCAGTGCCCATGCGGCGGGTACGCAGTATTTT,CSAHAAGTQYF
-,few,TRBJ2-7,TRBV10-3,TGTGCCATCAGTGTAACAGGGTTCAACTACGAGCAGTACTTC,CAISVTGFNYEQYF
-,many,TRBJ2-3,TRBV20-1,TGCAGTGCTTGTAGCGGTTCCACAGATACGCAGTATTTT,CSACSGSTDTQYF
-,-,TRBJ2-7,TRBV20-1,TGCAGTGCTAGTAGGCAGAGAATGGGATACGAGCAGTACTTC,CSASRQRMGYEQYF
-,-,TRBJ2-3,TRBV20-1,TGCAGTGCCCTTTGGTCGGGCGGCACAGATACGCAGTATTTT,CSALWSGGTDTQYF
TRBD2,many,TRBJ2-7,TRBV20-1,TGCAGTGCACCGAGGACTAGCGGCTTCTACGAGCAGTACTTC,CSAPRTSGFYEQYF
TRBD1,few,TRBJ1-2,TRBV6-5,TGTGCCAGCAGTTCGTTTTACAGGGGAAGCTATGGCTACACCTTC,CASSSFYRGSYGYTF
-,few,TRBJ2-1,TRBV4-3,TGCGCCAGCAGCCCGCTCAGCGGCTTATACAATGAGCAGTTCTTC,CASSPLSGLYNEQFF
-,few,TRBJ2-6,TRBV6-1,TGTGCCAGCAGGATTACAGGCTCTGGGGCCAACGTCCTGACTTTC,CASRITGSGANVLTF
-,-,TRBJ2-4,TRBV6-1,TGTGCCAGCCGGGGCAGCCTAGCCAAAAACATTCAGTACTTC,CASRGSLAKNIQYF
-,-,TRBJ2-7,TRBV2,TGTGCCAGCAGTGCGGGCGGGACGGCCTACGAGCAGTACTTC,CASSAGGTAYEQYF
-,-,TRBJ2-1,TRBV7-2,TGTGCCAGCAGCTTGTGGTTAGAGAATGAGCAGTTCTTC,CASSLWLENEQFF
TRBD1,few,TRBJ1-1,TRBV27,TGTGCCAGCAGTCCGGCTCGGGCAGGGGGCTGGGCTTTCTTT,CASSPARAGGWAFF
-,few,TRBJ2-1,TRBV5-1,TGCGCCAGCAGCTTGGCCTCGGAGTACAATGAGCAGTTCTTC,CASSLASEYNEQFF
-,many,TRBJ2-7,TRBV29-1,TGCAGCGTGAGCTCGACAGAGAGCTCCTACGAGCAGTACTTC,CSVSSTESSYEQYF
-,few,TRBJ2-3,TRBV4-3,TGCGCCAGCAGCCACGAGGTTTGGAATACGCAGTATTTT,CASSHEVWNTQYF
-,-,TRBJ2-7,TRBV27,TGTGCCAGCAGTTTTGTGGGAGTTGACTACGAGCAGTACTTC,CASSFVGVDYEQYF
-,-,TRBJ2-7,TRBV7-2,TGTGCCAGCAGCTTAGCGTGGGAGTACGAGCAGTACTTC,CASSLAWEYEQYF
-,-,TRBJ2-3,TRBV30,TGTGCCTGGAGTGTAAGTGATATCACAGATACGCAGTATTTT,CAWSVSDITDTQYF
TRBD2,many,TRBJ2-1,TRBV29-1,TGCAGCGTTGAACAGGGACTACCCTACAATGAGCAGTTCTTC,CSVEQGLPYNEQFF
-,-,TRBJ1-4,TRBV6-5,TGTGCCAGCAGTTACTCGATGCGTGAAAAACTGTTTTTT,CASSYSMREKLFF
-,-,TRBJ2-7,TRBV6-2/TRBV6-3,TGTGCCAGCAGTTACGCCCAAGTGGAGGGCGAGCAGTACTTC,CASSYAQVEGEQYF